One TCR beta chain is described in this entry. The time point is: sample taken at primary tumor resection. The donors, fewer than 95 patients with untreated early-stage non-small cell lung cancer, provided the samples. Unsorted whole RNA of tumor, nontumor lung or frozen PBMC was sequenced. The data originate from a study of spatial heterogeneity in lung cancer. The CDR3 runs to 13 residues. Per germline, CDR1 DFQATT and CDR2 SNEGSKA (reference sequence). Deletions cut 0 bases from V and 8 bases from J, with 11 bases between. Using its own MiXCR run on the 5' RACE reads, TCRdb lists one record per CDR3 protein. The sample yields some 78,000 distinct CDR3 sequences, roughly 8% seen once.

This chain connects TRBV20-1 to TRBJ1-5, with D perhaps matching TRBD1 (5 bases). Sample: PBMCs, taken at surgery. This clonotype originated in a male donor with early-stage non-small cell lung cancer. This CDR3 reads CSAREGVIKPQHF. The CDR3 nucleotides are TGCAGTGCTAGAGAGGGGGTAATCAAGCCCCAGCATTTT.